Below, 27 T cell receptor beta chains from the same sample are listed, as sequenced in a study of radiation and T cells in renal cell carcinoma. TCRdb keeps only in-frame clones here, not all; method: immunoSEQ multiplex PCR. The data show 100,000 to 150,000 clones, roughly 85% seen once. Time point: baseline pretreatment blood. Treatment given: 15 Gy SBRT to primary tumor, nephrectomy 4 weeks later. The specimen was blood, collected from a patient whose treatment included radiotherapy and nephrectomy. The receptors stem from an older woman with renal cell carcinoma.

The CDR3 is CASSPGSRNTGELFF. As DNA, the CDR3 is TGTGCCAGCAGCCCCGGTAGCAGGAACACCGGGGAGCTGTTTTTT. This sequence joins TRBV7-2 and TRBJ2-2; D unresolved. The length of the CDR3 is 15 residues. The germline CDR1 and CDR2 sequences are SGHTA and FQGNSA. V shed 5 bases and J shed 1 base, with 11 bases lying between them.

The rearrangement joins TRBV2 to TRBJ1-2; possibly TRBD1 for D (5 bases). V lost 4 bases and J 4 bases, leaving 10 bases between the germline ends. This CDR3 has 13 amino acids. Per the germline V gene, CDR1 is SNHLY and CDR2 is FYNNEI. This CDR3 reads CASSGDGFYGYTF. CDR3 nucleotides: TGTGCCAGCAGTGGGGACGGGTTCTATGGCTACACCTTC.

The chain has TRBV5-1 and TRBJ2-7, with 9 bases identical to TRBD2. V dropped 0 bases and J dropped 5; count of bases not matched to a gene: 6. Germline CDR1 and CDR2: SGHRS and YFSETQ. The CDR3 consists of 15 residues. The CDR3 loop is CASSLGSGLADEQYF. The CDR3 DNA reads as TGCGCCAGCAGCTTGGGATCGGGACTAGCTGACGAGCAGTACTTC.

The chain employs TRBV7-9 and TRBJ2-6; tentatively, D is TRBD1 or TRBD2 (6 bases each). Trimming removed 4 bases from V and 2 bases from J, with 9 bases in between. CDR1 and CDR2 from the germline V gene are SEHNR and FQNEAQ (reference sequence). This CDR3 is 15 amino acids long. The CDR3 region has the DNA TGTGCCAGCAGCTACGGGGGCACTGGGGCCAACGTCCTGACTTTC. Translated, it gives CASSYGGTGANVLTF. The entire variable domain, with the rest obtained from reference TRBV7-9 and TRBJ2-6, is as follows: DTGVSQNPRHKITKRGQNVTFRCDPISEHNRLYWYRQTLGQGPEFLTYFQNEAQLEKSRLLSDRFSAERPKGSFSTLEIQRTEQGDSAMYLCASSYGGTGANVLTFGAGSRLTVL.

The chain employs TRBV9 and TRBJ2-5; perhaps TRBD1 as D (5 bases). CDR3 size: 14 residues. The germline CDR1 and CDR2 sequences are SGDLS and YYNGEE. Trimming removed 0 bases at V and 2 bases at J, with 8 bases between. The CDR3 protein is CASSVEAGQETQYF. DNA of the CDR3: TGTGCCAGCAGCGTAGAGGCAGGGCAAGAGACCCAGTACTTC. The full variable domain, with the rest looked up from reference TRBV9 and TRBJ2-5, is DSGVTQTPKHLITATGQRVTLRCSPRSGDLSVYWYQQSLDQGLQFLIQYYNGEERAKGNILERFSAQQFPDLHSELNLSSLELGDSALYFCASSVEAGQETQYFGPGTRLLVL.

The J gene is TRBJ2-3, the V gene TRBV5-4; 7 bases align to TRBD2. CDR1 SGHNT and CDR2 YYREEE come from the germline V gene (reference sequence). The V segment lost 9 bases and the J segment 0 bases; nucleotides outside the gene matches: 13. CDR3 length equals 16 residues. The CDR3 loop reads CATWGGKPLSTDTQYF. The CDR3 nucleotides read TGTGCCACCTGGGGGGGGAAACCCTTGAGCACAGATACGCAGTATTTT.

CDR3 amino acids: CASSPTGQINSPLHF. CDR3 DNA sequence: TGCGCCAGCAGTCCAACGGGACAGATTAATTCACCCCTCCACTTT. The chain uses TRBV10-2 and TRBJ1-6; 7 bases agree with TRBD1. V gave up 5 bases and J gave up 6 bases; unmatched junction bases: 7. Germline lookup yields CDR1 WSHSY and CDR2 SAAADI. The CDR3 runs 15 residues.

The V call is TRBV9, the J call TRBJ2-2; D not resolved. Per germline, CDR1 SGDLS and CDR2 YYNGEE. The CDR3 covers 16 residues. V was pared by 2 bases and J by 2 bases, with 13 bases between. CDR3 in DNA: TGTGCCAGCAGCGTGGGGTCTCGAATTAACACCGGGGAGCTGTTTTTT. Protein: CASSVGSRINTGELFF.

The chain carries TRBV6-6 and TRBJ1-1, with unresolved D. CDR3 length: 13 amino acids. The V gene lost 0 bases and the J gene lost 6 bases, with 8 bases spanning the gap. Germline assignment: CDR1 MNHNY and CDR2 SVGAGI (reference sequence). The CDR3 here is CASSYSTASEAFF. CDR3 sequence (DNA): TGTGCCAGCAGTTACTCAACAGCCTCTGAAGCTTTCTTT.

J is TRBJ1-2 and V is TRBV2; no firm D call. There are 14 residues in the CDR3. Germline CDR1 and CDR2: SNHLY and FYNNEI. The germline V and J ends were trimmed by 6 bases and 4 bases, with 15 bases remaining between them. The DNA for the CDR3 is TGTGCCAGCAGGGAGTTTTACTCTGGCTATGGCTACACCTTC. Encoded protein: CASREFYSGYGYTF.

The chain recombines TRBV27 with TRBJ1-2; D is possibly TRBD1 (6 bases). The germline V gene has CDR1 MNHEY and CDR2 SMNVEV (reference sequence). The length of the CDR3 is 14 residues. V lost 5 bases, J lost 8 bases, and 18 bases lay in between. The CDR3 DNA reads as TGTGCCAGCAGTCTACATCCGGGGGCGCAAGGCTACACCTTC. This codes for CASSLHPGAQGYTF.

V and J are TRBV7-2 and TRBJ2-5; 10 positions agree with TRBD2. Germline V gene lookup returns CDR1 SGHTA and CDR2 FQGNSA. V was pared by 1 base and J by 4 bases, with 9 bases of the junction left unmatched. This CDR3 region has 17 residues. The CDR3 here is CASSLVLAGVMGETQYF. Here the CDR3 DNA reads TGTGCCAGCAGCTTAGTGCTAGCGGGAGTAATGGGAGAGACCCAGTACTTC.

This clone was detected only a few times. The CDR3 region has the DNA TGTGCCAGCAGCCAGGGACAGGGGACAGTTGAAGCTTTCTTT. Its protein product is CASSQGQGTVEAFF. This chain joins TRBV4-2 and TRBJ1-1; 10 bases are shared with TRBD1. Losses at the gene ends were 3 bases for V and 7 bases for J; bases not matched to a gene: 5. The CDR3 covers 14 residues. The V gene's germline CDR1 is LGHNA and CDR2 YNFKEQ.

CDR3 region: CASRDRGRNKPQHF. The DNA for the CDR3 is TGTGCCAGCAGGGACCGGGGGCGAAATAAGCCCCAGCATTTT. The chain combines TRBV6-6 with TRBJ1-5; D is perhaps TRBD1 (6 bases). This CDR3 is 14 amino acids long. The V and J ends lost 6 bases and 8 bases respectively, with 17 bases between them. The germline V gene encodes CDR1 MNHNY and CDR2 SVGAGI (reference sequence).

The V and J genes are TRBV9 and TRBJ1-5; D call uncertain. This CDR3 is 16 amino acids long. V shed 0 bases and J shed 0 bases, with 10 bases lying between them. Germline V gives CDR1 SGDLS, CDR2 YYNGEE. CDR3: CASSVGPSPSNQPQHF. DNA of the CDR3: TGTGCCAGCAGCGTAGGTCCCTCCCCTAGCAATCAGCCCCAGCATTTT.

This clone was seen only once. J is TRBJ1-5 and V is TRBV6-1; 8 bases map to TRBD1. Germline-derived CDR1 and CDR2 are MNHNS and SASEGT. V dropped 5 bases and J dropped 4; count of bases not matched to a gene: 4. This CDR3 is 14 amino acids long. The CDR3 sequence: CASSTQGGNQPQHF. CDR3 nucleotides: TGTGCCAGCAGTACACAGGGGGGGAATCAGCCCCAGCATTTT.

The J gene is TRBJ2-6, the V gene TRBV5-1; D remains unclear. Trimming shortened V by 4 bases and J by 3 bases, and 8 bases separated the two germline ends. Germline CDR1 is SGHRS and CDR2 is YFSETQ. CDR3 length: 14 amino acids. The CDR3 reads CASSSTGGANVLTF. The CDR3 DNA is TGCGCCAGCAGCAGCACGGGTGGGGCCAACGTCCTGACTTTC.

The chain has TRBV7-8 and TRBJ1-5; no clear D gene. This CDR3 has 13 residues. Germline assignment: CDR1 SGHVS and CDR2 FQNEAQ. V lost 3 bases, J lost 6 bases, and 9 bases lay in between. As DNA, the CDR3 is TGTGCCAGCAGCTTCGCAGAGGGTCAGCCCCAGCATTTT. Its translation: CASSFAEGQPQHF.

The rearrangement joins TRBV7-3 to TRBJ2-1; D not resolved. Germline CDR1 and CDR2: SGHTA and FQGTGA. Trimming pared 0 bases from V and 5 bases from J, leaving 8 bases between. The length of the CDR3 is 14 residues. The CDR3 DNA sequence: TGTGCCAGCAGCTTAACTTTGACTGACAATGAGCAGTTCTTC. This encodes CASSLTLTDNEQFF.

V usage is TRBV28 and J usage is TRBJ1-2; D is perhaps TRBD1 (6 bases). The V and J ends lost 3 bases and 8 bases respectively, with 16 bases between them. CDR1 is MDHEN, CDR2 SYDVKM, per germline. The CDR3 is 14 amino acids. The CDR3 DNA is TGTGCCAGCAGTTTGGCAGCAGGGGCCTCGGGCTACACCTTC. It codes for CASSLAAGASGYTF.

The chain recombines TRBV5-6 with TRBJ2-3; D call uncertain. This CDR3 has 13 residues. CDR1 is SGHDT and CDR2 is YYEEEE in the germline V gene. V was pared by 0 bases and J by 2 bases, with 4 bases between. The CDR3: CASSLDSTDTQYF. In DNA, the CDR3 is TGTGCCAGCAGCTTGGATTCCACAGATACGCAGTATTTT.

This clone was seen repeatedly, ten times or more. The chain joins TRBV19 to TRBJ1-2; possibly TRBD1 for D (6 bases). Trimming took 9 bases from V and 4 from J, leaving 21 bases between them. CDR1 LNHDA and CDR2 SQIVND come from the germline V gene (reference sequence). The CDR3 contains 15 residues. CDR3 region: CASVGGWTEAYGYTF. CDR3 sequence (DNA): TGTGCCAGCGTCGGGGGCTGGACAGAAGCCTATGGCTACACCTTC. The complete variable domain, with remaining parts taken from reference TRBV19 and TRBJ1-2, reads DGGITQSPKYLFRKEGQNVTLSCEQNLNHDAMYWYRQDPGQGLRLIYYSQIVNDFQKGDIAEGYSVSREKKESFPLTVTSAQKNPTAFYLCASVGGWTEAYGYTFGSGTRLTVV.

In this sample, this clone turned up a few times. This chain's CDR3 is CASSQDPSGGRDTQYF. CDR3 bases: TGTGCCAGCAGCCAAGATCCTAGCGGGGGGAGAGATACGCAGTATTTT. The chain links TRBV4-2 to TRBJ2-3; TRBD2 agrees at 11 bases. This CDR3 comprises 16 residues. Germline V lookup: CDR1 LGHNA, CDR2 YNFKEQ. V lost 0 bases to trimming and J lost 5 bases; unmatched junction nucleotides: 4.

The J gene is TRBJ2-7, the V gene TRBV6-1; D not certain. CDR3 size: 17 residues. Germline V CDR1 and CDR2: MNHNS, SASEGT. V lost 3 bases to trimming and J lost 0 bases, with 18 bases between them. The CDR3 DNA reads TGTGCCAGCAGTGACATAGCCGGTTGGGCCTTCTCCTACGAGCAGTACTTC. This gives the protein CASSDIAGWAFSYEQYF.

On this clone itself: This CDR3 is also generated by other DNA sequences in the sample. This chain connects TRBV5-1 to TRBJ1-1; tentative D call: TRBD1 (5 bases). The CDR3 totals 14 residues. Germline V gene lookup returns CDR1 SGHRS and CDR2 YFSETQ. V was pared by 0 bases and J by 5 bases, with 11 bases between. This CDR3 reads CASSLGQGRTEAFF. The CDR3, as DNA: TGCGCCAGCAGCTTGGGGCAGGGAAGGACTGAAGCTTTCTTT.

V usage is TRBV27 and J usage is TRBJ2-7; TRBD2 aligns across 10 bases. Trimming cost V 0 bases and J 3 bases; bases outside gene matches: 8. Per the germline V gene, CDR1 is MNHEY and CDR2 is SMNVEV (reference sequence). The CDR3 covers 17 residues. The CDR3 DNA is TGTGCCAGCAGTTTATCCGTGGGACTAGCGCGGGACTACGAGCAGTACTTC. It specifies CASSLSVGLARDYEQYF.

The CDR3 protein is CASSDRGRGTDTQYF. CDR3 DNA: TGTGCCAGCAGTGACAGGGGGCGAGGCACAGATACGCAGTATTTT. The chain uses TRBV28 and TRBJ2-3; 10 bases match TRBD1. The CDR3 runs to 15 residues. The germline gives CDR1 MDHEN, CDR2 SYDVKM. V shed 5 bases, J shed 1 base, and the junction held 3 bases outside the gene matches.